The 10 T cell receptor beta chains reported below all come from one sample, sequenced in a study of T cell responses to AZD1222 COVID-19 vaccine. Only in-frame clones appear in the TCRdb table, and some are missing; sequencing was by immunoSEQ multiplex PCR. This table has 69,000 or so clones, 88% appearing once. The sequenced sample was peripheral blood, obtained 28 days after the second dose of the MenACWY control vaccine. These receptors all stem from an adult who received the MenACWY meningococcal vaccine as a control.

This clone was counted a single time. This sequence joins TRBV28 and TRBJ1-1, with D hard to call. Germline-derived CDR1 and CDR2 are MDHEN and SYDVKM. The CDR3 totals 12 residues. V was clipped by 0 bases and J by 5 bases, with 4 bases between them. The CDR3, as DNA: TGTGCCAGCAGTTTATGGGCGACTGAAGCTTTCTTT. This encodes CASSLWATEAFF.

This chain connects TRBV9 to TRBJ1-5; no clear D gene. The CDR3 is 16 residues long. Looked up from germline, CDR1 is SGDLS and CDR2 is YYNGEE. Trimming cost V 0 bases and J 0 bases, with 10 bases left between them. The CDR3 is CASSVGPGYSNQPQHF. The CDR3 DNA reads TGTGCCAGCAGCGTAGGTCCGGGTTATAGCAATCAGCCCCAGCATTTT.

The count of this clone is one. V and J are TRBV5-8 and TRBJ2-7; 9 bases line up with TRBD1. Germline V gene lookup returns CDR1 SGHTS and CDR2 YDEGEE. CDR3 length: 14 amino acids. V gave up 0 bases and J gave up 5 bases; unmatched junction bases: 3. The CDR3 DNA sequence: TGTGCCAGCAGCTTGGGGGACAGGGTAGACGAGCAGTACTTC. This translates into CASSLGDRVDEQYF.

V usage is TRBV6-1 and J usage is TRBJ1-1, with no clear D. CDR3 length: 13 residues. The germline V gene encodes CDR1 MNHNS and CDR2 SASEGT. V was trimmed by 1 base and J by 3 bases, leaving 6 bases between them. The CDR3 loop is CASSEGRDTEAFF. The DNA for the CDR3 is TGTGCCAGCAGTGAAGGGAGGGACACTGAAGCTTTCTTT.

CDR3 DNA: TGTGCCAGCAGCCCACCACAGGGGAACACTGAAGCTTTCTTT. It yields the protein CASSPPQGNTEAFF. The chain has TRBV6-5 and TRBJ1-1; possible D gene TRBD1, 6 bases. Germline V gene lookup returns CDR1 MNHEY and CDR2 SVGAGI. The length of the CDR3 is 14 residues. Trimming removed 6 bases at V and 1 base at J, with 12 bases between.

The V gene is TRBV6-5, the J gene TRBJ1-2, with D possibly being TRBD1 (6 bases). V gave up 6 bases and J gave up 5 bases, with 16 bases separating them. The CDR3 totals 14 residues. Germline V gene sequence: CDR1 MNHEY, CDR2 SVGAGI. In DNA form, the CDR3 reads TGTGCCAGCAGGGTATTGGGACAAGTGTATGGCTACACCTTC. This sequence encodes CASRVLGQVYGYTF.

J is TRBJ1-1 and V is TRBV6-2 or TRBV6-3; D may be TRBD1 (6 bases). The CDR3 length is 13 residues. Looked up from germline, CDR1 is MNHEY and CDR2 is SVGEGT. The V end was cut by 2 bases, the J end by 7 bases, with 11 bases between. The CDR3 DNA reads TGTGCCAGCAGTTACGGGCAGGGGTTTGAAGCTTTCTTT. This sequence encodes CASSYGQGFEAFF.

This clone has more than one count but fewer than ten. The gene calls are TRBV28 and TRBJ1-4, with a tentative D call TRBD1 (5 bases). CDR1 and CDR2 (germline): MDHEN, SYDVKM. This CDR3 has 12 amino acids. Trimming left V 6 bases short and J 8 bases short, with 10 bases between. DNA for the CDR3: TGTGCCAGCAGGCTGACAGTGGAAAAACTGTTTTTT. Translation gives CASRLTVEKLFF.

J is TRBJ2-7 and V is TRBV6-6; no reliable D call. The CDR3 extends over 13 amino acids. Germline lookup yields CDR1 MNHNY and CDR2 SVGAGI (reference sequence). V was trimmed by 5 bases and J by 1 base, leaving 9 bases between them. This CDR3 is CASSTQASYEQYF. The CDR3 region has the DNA TGTGCCAGCAGTACTCAAGCATCCTACGAGCAGTACTTC.

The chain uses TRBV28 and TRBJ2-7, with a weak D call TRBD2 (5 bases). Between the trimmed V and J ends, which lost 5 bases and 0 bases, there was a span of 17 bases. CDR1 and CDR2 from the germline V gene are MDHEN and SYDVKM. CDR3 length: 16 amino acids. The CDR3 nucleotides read TGTGCCAGCAGTCCCCCGGGGAGTCAGGCCTCCTACGAGCAGTACTTC. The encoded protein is CASSPPGSQASYEQYF.